This T cell receptor (beta chain) originates from a study of Graves' ophthalmopathy and Graves' hyperthyroidism. The sequenced template was RNA, covering the TCR beta CDR3 region. An initial RT-PCR round employing HTBI primers preceded a second-round multiplex PCR. MiXCR, run by TCRdb on the multiplex PCR reads, gives a single entry per CDR3 protein. The data show under 200,000 distinct CDR3 sequences, less than 45% seen once. General study results and limits: Most thyroid clonotypes with frequency above 0.001 were detected in blood too.

CDR1 and CDR2 from the germline V gene are MDHEN and SYDVKM. V lost 4 bases, J lost 5 bases, and 10 bases stayed unmatched. The length of the CDR3 is 16 residues. This clonotype was observed at least ten times. The target antigen is unknown. V is TRBV28 and J is TRBJ2-5, with TRBD2 matching 10 bases. This TCR was sampled from a woman in her thirties or forties with Graves' ophthalmopathy. Sequences were obtained from peripheral blood. CDR3 coding DNA: TGTGCCAGCAGTTCGAACAAGAGCGGGAGGGAGGAGACCCAGTACTTC. This encodes CASSSNKSGREETQYF. Filled out from reference TRBV28 and TRBJ2-5, the complete variable domain reads DVKVTQSSRYLVKRTGEKVFLECVQDMDHENMFWYRQDPGLGLRLIYFSYDVKMKEKGDIPEGYSVSREKKERFSLILESASTNQTSMYLCASSSNKSGREETQYFGPGTRLLVL.